This is a list of T cell receptor beta chains from one sample in a study of blood T cell repertoires in COVID-19. The table came from immunoSEQ multiplex PCR; TCRdb's copy has only in-frame clones and leaves some out. Here the sample spans just over 150,000 clones, more than 80% being singletons. Sequencing was carried out using peripheral blood. These receptors originate from a woman in her 40s with acute or convalescent COVID-19. Both conserved end residues are part of each CDR3. A D gene is named only where the DNA matches it firmly. Size tells how often a clone was seen (once, few, many) or the class of an expanded clone, and some rows leave it out.

clone size	D gene	V gene	J gene	CDR3 DNA	CDR3 protein
.	TRBD1	TRBV4-2	TRBJ1-3	TGTGCCAGCAGCCAAGTGACAGGGTCTGGAAACACCATATATTTT	CASSQVTGSGNTIYF
.	TRBD1	TRBV24-1	TRBJ2-5	TGTGCCACCAGTGATTCCGGACTCGCAGGGGGAGAGACCCAGTACTTC	CATSDSGLAGGETQYF
.	.	TRBV6-5	TRBJ2-1	TGTGCCAGCAGTTCGGTGGCGGGGACTTACAATGAGCAGTTCTTC	CASSSVAGTYNEQFF
.	TRBD1	TRBV18	TRBJ1-4	TGTGCCAGCTCACCGTCTGACAGGGGTATGGGGACTAATGAAAAACTGTTTTTT	CASSPSDRGMGTNEKLFF
.	TRBD1	TRBV18	TRBJ1-6	TGTGCCAGCTCAGCCGGGACAGACTACTCCTATAATTCACCCCTCCACTTT	CASSAGTDYSYNSPLHF
.	.	TRBV5-1	TRBJ2-1	TGCGCCAGCAGCTCGGACAGATACAATGAGCAGTTCTTC	CASSSDRYNEQFF
.	TRBD2	TRBV19	TRBJ2-3	TGTGCCAGTAGGGTGAGACGGGGGGGCGCAGATACGCAGTATTTT	CASRVRRGGADTQYF
once	TRBD1	TRBV9	TRBJ2-7	TGTGCCAGCAGCGGAGGGACAGAATACGAGCAGTACTTC	CASSGGTEYEQYF
.	.	TRBV2	TRBJ2-7	TGTGCCAGCCTCCAGCTGGAGGGACTCACCAACGAGCAGTACTTC	CASLQLEGLTNEQYF
.	.	TRBV7-6	TRBJ2-1	TGTGCCAGCAGCCGAGCGGACAATGAGCAGTTCTTC	CASSRADNEQFF
.	.	TRBV3-1/TRBV3-2	TRBJ2-5	TGTGCCAGCAGCCCGCTCGGACATCCAGGGGAAGAGACCCAGTACTTC	CASSPLGHPGEETQYF
.	TRBD2	TRBV20-1	TRBJ2-1	TGCAGTGCTAGTTCCCTAGCGGGGGGAAGCTCCTACAATGAGCAGTTCTTC	CSASSLAGGSSYNEQFF
.	TRBD1	TRBV28	TRBJ1-2	TGTGCCAGCAGTTCGGACAGGGGATATGGCTACACCTTC	CASSSDRGYGYTF
.	.	TRBV24-1	TRBJ2-1	TGTGCCACCAGTGATACCACCCCTATTGGTAATGAGCAGTTCTTC	CATSDTTPIGNEQFF
.	.	TRBV3-1/TRBV3-2	TRBJ1-2	TGTGCCAGCAGCCTTAGGGACACTACCATCTATGGCTACACCTTC	CASSLRDTTIYGYTF
.	.	TRBV5-1	TRBJ2-1	TGCGCCAGCAGTCCGGGAGCCGGGAACTACAATGAGCAGTTCTTC	CASSPGAGNYNEQFF
.	.	TRBV24-1	TRBJ2-7	TGTGCCACCAGTGGGGGGGGCAGCTACGAGCAGTACTTC	CATSGGGSYEQYF
.	TRBD1	TRBV6-4	TRBJ2-2	TGTGCCAGCAGTCGCTCACCGAGGGGGCCGAACACCGGGGAGCTGTTTTTT	CASSRSPRGPNTGELFF
.	TRBD1	TRBV24-1	TRBJ1-5	TGTGCCACCAGTGATCCGTTGACAGGGACGGACATGCAGCCCCAGCATTTT	CATSDPLTGTDMQPQHF
.	TRBD2	TRBV18	TRBJ2-3	TGTGCCAGCTCACCACCGCGTGCCAGCGGGGGGAACACAGATACGCAGTATTTT	CASSPPRASGGNTDTQYF